This is a list of T cell receptor beta chains from one sample in a study of blood T cell repertoires in COVID-19. The assay was immunoSEQ multiplex PCR, and TCRdb's table has in-frame clones only and misses some. This sample yields approximately 130,000 clones, of which more than 70% are seen a single time; about 3.8% belongs to the top ten. The sample was peripheral blood. The receptor source for this set is a man in his sixties with acute or convalescent COVID-19. CDR3s include the opening cysteine and the closing phenylalanine or tryptophan. Each record gives: CDR3 DNA, CDR3 protein, D gene, V gene, J gene, clone size. The D gene is left open where the match is weak. The listing skips clone size in some rows; elsewhere it reads once, few, many or a size class.

CDR3nt: TGTGCCAGCAGGCAAACAGGGGACCCTAACTATGGCTACACCTTC
CDR3aa: CASRQTGDPNYGYTF
d_gene: TRBD1
v_gene: TRBV6-6
j_gene: TRBJ1-2
abundance: .

CDR3nt: TGTGCCAGCAGTATCACAGGGATCAGCCCCCAGCATTTT
CDR3aa: CASSITGISPQHF
d_gene: .
v_gene: TRBV28
j_gene: TRBJ1-5
abundance: .

CDR3nt: TGCAGCGCGCGATTCCCATCGGGTGAAAAACTGTTTTTT
CDR3aa: CSARFPSGEKLFF
d_gene: .
v_gene: TRBV29-1
j_gene: TRBJ1-4
abundance: .

CDR3nt: TGCGCCAGCAGCTCGGGACAGGGGGCCTACGAGCAGTACTTC
CDR3aa: CASSSGQGAYEQYF
d_gene: TRBD1
v_gene: TRBV5-1
j_gene: TRBJ2-7
abundance: .

CDR3nt: TGTGCCGGAGGACAGGAGGCTGAAAAACTGTTTTTT
CDR3aa: CAGGQEAEKLFF
d_gene: TRBD1
v_gene: TRBV7-9
j_gene: TRBJ1-4
abundance: .

CDR3nt: TGTGCTAGTGCTTTGAGACAGGGGGCCTCCTACTATGGCTACACCTTC
CDR3aa: CASALRQGASYYGYTF
d_gene: TRBD1
v_gene: TRBV12-5
j_gene: TRBJ1-2
abundance: .

CDR3nt: TGCGCCAGCAGCCAAGACGGAGGGTTGACCGGGGAGCTGTTTTTT
CDR3aa: CASSQDGGLTGELFF
d_gene: .
v_gene: TRBV4-3
j_gene: TRBJ2-2
abundance: .

CDR3nt: TGTGCCAGCTCCTCGGACAGGCCCCGATTT
CDR3aa: CASSSDRPRF
d_gene: .
v_gene: TRBV21-1
j_gene: TRBJ1-4
abundance: .

CDR3nt: TGTGCCATCAGTGAGGGGACATCCGAAGAGACCCAGTACTTC
CDR3aa: CAISEGTSEETQYF
d_gene: .
v_gene: TRBV10-3
j_gene: TRBJ2-5
abundance: .

CDR3nt: TGTGCCAGTAGTACGGACAGGAGCAATCAGCCCCAGCATTTT
CDR3aa: CASSTDRSNQPQHF
d_gene: TRBD1
v_gene: TRBV19
j_gene: TRBJ1-5
abundance: .

CDR3nt: TGTGCCAGCAGTGAATTTATCCTCGGGGTGGGCAATCAGCCCCAGCATTTT
CDR3aa: CASSEFILGVGNQPQHF
d_gene: .
v_gene: TRBV6-1
j_gene: TRBJ1-5
abundance: .

CDR3nt: TGTGCCAGCAGTTTACAGGGAACAGATACGCAGTATTTT
CDR3aa: CASSLQGTDTQYF
d_gene: .
v_gene: TRBV28
j_gene: TRBJ2-3
abundance: .

CDR3nt: TGTGCCAGCAGTTTGGTTGGACAGGGATGGGTGAGAGCTTTCTTT
CDR3aa: CASSLVGQGWVRAFF
d_gene: TRBD1
v_gene: TRBV28
j_gene: TRBJ1-1
abundance: .

CDR3nt: TGCAGCGTTGAAATACCAGGGGAAGGTAGGAATGGCTACACCTTC
CDR3aa: CSVEIPGEGRNGYTF
d_gene: .
v_gene: TRBV29-1
j_gene: TRBJ1-2
abundance: .

CDR3nt: TGTGCCAGTAGTATCCAGGGCGGAAAGAAAGCCCAGCATTTT
CDR3aa: CASSIQGGKKAQHF
d_gene: .
v_gene: TRBV19
j_gene: TRBJ1-5
abundance: .

CDR3nt: TGCGCCAGCAGCTTGGGATTAGCGGGAGGGCTCGGGAATGAGCAGTTCTTC
CDR3aa: CASSLGLAGGLGNEQFF
d_gene: TRBD2
v_gene: TRBV5-1
j_gene: TRBJ2-1
abundance: .

CDR3nt: TGTGCCAGCAGCCAAGGGACTAGCGGGAGCAATGAGCAGTTCTTC
CDR3aa: CASSQGTSGSNEQFF
d_gene: TRBD2
v_gene: TRBV14
j_gene: TRBJ2-1
abundance: .

CDR3nt: TGTGCCAGCAGAAAGCCGGTAGATAATTCACCCCTCCACTTT
CDR3aa: CASRKPVDNSPLHF
d_gene: .
v_gene: TRBV7-2
j_gene: TRBJ1-6
abundance: .

CDR3nt: TGTGCCAGCAGTCCTCGGACAGGGTACTACGAGCAGTACTTC
CDR3aa: CASSPRTGYYEQYF
d_gene: TRBD1
v_gene: TRBV28
j_gene: TRBJ2-7
abundance: .

CDR3nt: TGCGCCAGCAGCTTGGGACAGGGATCCTACGAGCAGTACTTC
CDR3aa: CASSLGQGSYEQYF
d_gene: TRBD1
v_gene: TRBV5-1
j_gene: TRBJ2-7
abundance: .

CDR3nt: TGTGCCAGCAGTTTTTCTAGTCGGGAGCAACGAAAGTTCTTC
CDR3aa: CASSFSSREQRKFF
d_gene: .
v_gene: TRBV28
j_gene: TRBJ2-1
abundance: few

CDR3nt: TGTGCCAGCAGCCAGCCGGTTGTCTCTGGAAACACCATATATTTT
CDR3aa: CASSQPVVSGNTIYF
d_gene: .
v_gene: TRBV3-1/TRBV3-2
j_gene: TRBJ1-3
abundance: .

CDR3nt: TGTGCCTGGAACGCGGGAGGGCCCGTTGAGCAGTTCTTC
CDR3aa: CAWNAGGPVEQFF
d_gene: TRBD2
v_gene: TRBV30
j_gene: TRBJ2-1
abundance: .

CDR3nt: TGTGCCAGCAGCCCACCGGGACAGGGGGCCTACAATGAGCAGTTCTTC
CDR3aa: CASSPPGQGAYNEQFF
d_gene: TRBD1
v_gene: TRBV6-6
j_gene: TRBJ2-1
abundance: .

CDR3nt: TGTGCCAGCAGCTTAGACCCCTCCAGCGGGACTGAAGCTTTCTTT
CDR3aa: CASSLDPSSGTEAFF
d_gene: .
v_gene: TRBV11-2
j_gene: TRBJ1-1
abundance: once

CDR3nt: TGTGCCAGCCGCACCCTGGGCAGGGTCAATCAGCCCCAGCATTTT
CDR3aa: CASRTLGRVNQPQHF
d_gene: .
v_gene: TRBV19
j_gene: TRBJ1-5
abundance: .

CDR3nt: TGTGCCAGCAGCTCAGGGGACCTCGGCGGCTACACCTTC
CDR3aa: CASSSGDLGGYTF
d_gene: .
v_gene: TRBV7-8
j_gene: TRBJ1-2
abundance: few

CDR3nt: TGTGCCAGCAGCCCTGCGCCCAGCGGCTTTACCTACAATGAGCAGTTCTTC
CDR3aa: CASSPAPSGFTYNEQFF
d_gene: .
v_gene: TRBV7-9
j_gene: TRBJ2-1
abundance: .

CDR3nt: TGTGCCAGCAGAGACAGGGGGCTGGGGCCCCAGCATTTT
CDR3aa: CASRDRGLGPQHF
d_gene: TRBD1
v_gene: TRBV6-5
j_gene: TRBJ1-5
abundance: .

CDR3nt: TGTGCCAGCTCACCAATCTTCCCGGGACAGGGAAGCTACGAGCAGTACTTC
CDR3aa: CASSPIFPGQGSYEQYF
d_gene: TRBD1
v_gene: TRBV18
j_gene: TRBJ2-7
abundance: .

CDR3nt: TGTGCCAGCAGTTACTCGAGGGACTTGTTTCACGAGCAGTACTTC
CDR3aa: CASSYSRDLFHEQYF
d_gene: .
v_gene: TRBV6-5
j_gene: TRBJ2-7
abundance: .

CDR3nt: TGTGCCAGCAGACCCGCTGGGGGAGCGGGGTGCTCCTACAATGAGCAGTTCTTC
CDR3aa: CASRPAGGAGCSYNEQFF
d_gene: .
v_gene: TRBV21-1
j_gene: TRBJ2-1
abundance: .

CDR3nt: TGTGCCAGCAGACAGGGGGGTAATCCGAACACCGGGGAGCTGTTTTTT
CDR3aa: CASRQGGNPNTGELFF
d_gene: TRBD1
v_gene: TRBV7-8
j_gene: TRBJ2-2
abundance: .

CDR3nt: TGTGCCAGCAGCCGGGACAGGGAAACCTACAATGAGCAGTTCTTC
CDR3aa: CASSRDRETYNEQFF
d_gene: TRBD1
v_gene: TRBV7-2
j_gene: TRBJ2-1
abundance: .

CDR3nt: TGTGCCAGCAGTTTAGCGGGGCCGCGGGGTTATTCACCCCTCCACTTT
CDR3aa: CASSLAGPRGYSPLHF
d_gene: .
v_gene: TRBV28
j_gene: TRBJ1-6
abundance: once

CDR3nt: TGCGCCAGCAGCCAAGATCAGGTTTCATGGGCCGAAGGGGCCAACGTCCTGACTTTC
CDR3aa: CASSQDQVSWAEGANVLTF
d_gene: .
v_gene: TRBV4-3
j_gene: TRBJ2-6
abundance: .

CDR3nt: TGTGCCAGCACTCCGGGACTAGCGGCCGGGGAGCTGTTTTTT
CDR3aa: CASTPGLAAGELFF
d_gene: TRBD2
v_gene: TRBV25-1
j_gene: TRBJ2-2
abundance: .

CDR3nt: TGTGCCAGCAGCCAATGGGGGCAGGGCGACACTGAAGCTTTCTTT
CDR3aa: CASSQWGQGDTEAFF
d_gene: .
v_gene: TRBV7-3
j_gene: TRBJ1-1
abundance: .

CDR3nt: TGTGCCAGCAGCTCCCAGGGTCACTCCTACGAGCAGTACTTC
CDR3aa: CASSSQGHSYEQYF
d_gene: .
v_gene: TRBV7-9
j_gene: TRBJ2-7
abundance: .

CDR3nt: TGCGCCAGCAACAGGGACAAATTTTTGAACACCGGGGAGCTGTTTTTT
CDR3aa: CASNRDKFLNTGELFF
d_gene: .
v_gene: TRBV23-1
j_gene: TRBJ2-2
abundance: .

CDR3nt: TGCAGCGTTGGGGCACCCACCGGGGAGCTGTTTTTT
CDR3aa: CSVGAPTGELFF
d_gene: .
v_gene: TRBV29-1
j_gene: TRBJ2-2
abundance: .